A selection of T cell receptor beta chains follows, all from one sample in a study of metastatic and nonmetastatic thyroid tumors. TCRdb re-called clones via MiXCR from the PCR reads. The data hold about 26,000 clones, with around 24% observed a single time. What was sequenced was blood. Source of these receptors: a female donor with papillary thyroid cancer or a benign thyroid nodule (not recorded which). Some clones in this sample may be carry-over from other donors' samples. CDR3s include the opening cysteine and the closing phenylalanine or tryptophan. The D gene is left open where the match is weak. Clone sizes are given selectively: once, few, many, or a class where the clone is expanded.

CDR3: CASSLAVGNTEAFF; DNA: TGTGCCAGCAGCTTGGCGGTGGGGAACACTGAAGCTTTCTTT; J: TRBJ1-1; size: -; D: -; V: TRBV5-4
CDR3: CAISTWTQNYGYTF; DNA: TGTGCCATCAGTACCTGGACACAAAACTATGGCTACACCTTC; J: TRBJ1-2; size: -; D: -; V: TRBV10-3
CDR3: CASSQDGERYNEQFF; DNA: TGTGCCAGCAGCCAAGACGGAGAGAGGTACAATGAGCAGTTCTTC; J: TRBJ2-1; size: many; D: -; V: TRBV3-1
CDR3: CSAMRTGGRVGTFF; DNA: TGCAGTGCTATGCGGACAGGGGGCCGGGTTGGAACTTTCTTT; J: TRBJ1-1; size: many; D: TRBD1; V: TRBV20-1
CDR3: CASTRTVQETQYF; DNA: TGTGCCAGCACCCGAACGGTGCAAGAGACCCAGTACTTC; J: TRBJ2-5; size: -; D: -; V: TRBV7-2
CDR3: CASREQGASYTF; DNA: TGTGCCAGCAGGGAGCAGGGGGCGAGCTACACCTTC; J: TRBJ1-2; size: medium-sized; D: TRBD1; V: TRBV6-1
CDR3: CASSLQGDSNQPQHF; DNA: TGTGCCAGCAGCCTACAGGGGGACAGCAATCAGCCCCAGCATTTT; J: TRBJ1-5; size: medium-sized; D: TRBD1; V: TRBV6-2/TRBV6-3
CDR3: CASGLRTLAGDEQFF; DNA: TGTGCTAGTGGTTTGCGTACACTGGCTGGGGATGAGCAGTTCTTC; J: TRBJ2-1; size: many; D: -; V: TRBV12-5
CDR3: CASGSRGAGTDTQYF; DNA: TGTGCAAGCGGTAGCCGGGGGGCTGGCACAGATACGCAGTATTTT; J: TRBJ2-3; size: few; D: -; V: TRBV12-3/TRBV12-4
CDR3: CASSPQGGQGRNEQYF; DNA: TGTGCCAGCAGCCCTCAGGGGGGACAGGGAAGGAACGAGCAGTACTTC; J: TRBJ2-7; size: many; D: TRBD1; V: TRBV7-6
CDR3: CASSDAQGWETQYF; DNA: TGTGCCAGCAGTGATGCACAGGGATGGGAGACCCAGTACTTC; J: TRBJ2-5; size: few; D: -; V: TRBV6-1
CDR3: CASSLSGRDYNEQFF; DNA: TGTGCCAGCAGCTTGAGCGGGAGAGACTACAATGAGCAGTTCTTC; J: TRBJ2-1; size: few; D: TRBD2; V: TRBV5-4
CDR3: CASSVSGSDTEAFF; DNA: TGTGCCAGCAGCGTTTCAGGGTCGGACACTGAAGCTTTCTTT; J: TRBJ1-1; size: many; D: -; V: TRBV7-3
CDR3: CSARAGQGDSGEQYF; DNA: TGCAGTGCTAGAGCGGGACAGGGGGATTCCGGCGAGCAGTACTTC; J: TRBJ2-7; size: -; D: TRBD1; V: TRBV20-1
CDR3: CVSSLANSPLHF; DNA: TGTGTCAGCAGCTTAGCCAATTCACCCCTCCACTTT; J: TRBJ1-6; size: -; D: -; V: TRBV7-9
CDR3: CASSQDPRQRVYNEQFF; DNA: TGTGCCAGCAGCCAAGATCCAAGGCAGCGGGTGTACAATGAGCAGTTCTTC; J: TRBJ2-1; size: -; D: -; V: TRBV4-2
CDR3: CASSVEGTPGELFF; DNA: TGTGCCAGCAGCGTAGAAGGCACCCCCGGGGAGCTGTTTTTT; J: TRBJ2-2; size: many; D: -; V: TRBV9